This passage covers 27 T cell receptor beta chains from one sample sequenced in a study of T cell repertoires in cytomegalovirus infection. For these receptors, no antigen is known. TCRdb reprocessed the reads with MiXCR, giving one entry per CDR3 protein. The top ten clones hold 20% of a sample with approximately 300,000 distinct CDR3 sequences, about 27% of them seen once. The sample was cultured PBMCs, taken from culture after CMV antigen stimulation. Receptor source: a human donor in good health (CMV status not recorded). Some clones in this sample may be carry-over from other donors' samples.

The CDR3 DNA follows: TGCAGTGCTAGAGAATCGGGGGGGAACTATGGCTACACCTTC. It specifies CSARESGGNYGYTF. The gene calls are TRBV20-1 and TRBJ1-2, with D tentatively TRBD1 (5 bases). CDR3 length: 14 residues. The V and J ends lost 0 bases and 2 bases respectively, with 10 bases between them. From germline, CDR1 is DFQATT and CDR2 SNEGSKA (reference sequence).

V usage is TRBV11-3 and J usage is TRBJ2-7; 13 bases match TRBD2. V was clipped by 1 base and J by 6 bases; unmatched bases: 3. Per the germline V gene, CDR1 is SGHNT and CDR2 is YENEEA. This CDR3 contains 15 residues. The CDR3 loop is CASSLVGTSGTEQYF. For the CDR3, the DNA is TGTGCCAGCAGCTTAGTCGGGACTAGCGGGACCGAGCAGTACTTC.

This chain links TRBV19 with TRBJ1-5, with 8 nucleotides matching TRBD1. This CDR3 has 15 residues. In germline, CDR1 is LNHDA, CDR2 SQIVND (reference sequence). V lost 3 bases, J lost 5 bases, and 6 bases stayed unmatched. CDR3: CASSIDRGSDQPQHF. In nucleotides, the CDR3 is TGTGCCAGTAGTATTGACAGGGGCTCGGATCAGCCCCAGCATTTT. The entire variable domain, with the rest obtained from reference TRBV19 and TRBJ1-5, is as follows: DGGITQSPKYLFRKEGQNVTLSCEQNLNHDAMYWYRQDPGQGLRLIYYSQIVNDFQKGDIAEGYSVSREKKESFPLTVTSAQKNPTAFYLCASSIDRGSDQPQHFGDGTRLSIL.

This clonotype was seen only a few times. This rearrangement joins TRBV7-7 to TRBJ2-3; TRBD1 matches at 7 bases. The length of the CDR3 is 15 residues. Per germline, CDR1 SSHAT and CDR2 FNYEAQ (reference sequence). V lost 3 bases and J lost 2; bases outside the gene matches: 5. CDR3 in amino acids: CASSLGTAITDTQYF. The CDR3 coding sequence is TGTGCCAGCAGCTTGGGGACAGCTATCACAGATACGCAGTATTTT.

The chain joins TRBV11-2 to TRBJ1-5; D perhaps matches TRBD1 (6 bases). Trimming took 0 bases from V and 0 from J, leaving 18 bases between them. The length of the CDR3 is 19 residues. The germline V gene has CDR1 SGHAT and CDR2 FQNNGV. The DNA of the CDR3 is TGTGCCAGCAGCTTAGATGGGACACGGAACCAATATAGCAATCAGCCCCAGCATTTT. This encodes CASSLDGTRNQYSNQPQHF.

There are many counts of this clonotype. A read error may account for a junction end that differs from germline. The rearrangement links TRBV12-3 or TRBV12-4 to TRBJ2-7; TRBD2 matches 12 bases. The CDR3 spans 13 residues. The CDR3 coding sequence is TGTGCCAGCAGTCTAGCGGGAGGGCGGGAGCAGTACTTC. Translation gives CASSLAGGREQYF.

In this sample, this clonotype turned up a few times. J is TRBJ1-1 and V is TRBV29-1, with TRBD1 as a possible D gene (5 bases). Looked up from germline, CDR1 is SQVTM and CDR2 is ANQGSEA. This CDR3 contains 14 residues. V was cut by 6 bases and J by 3 bases, with 17 bases left in between. The CDR3 here is CSVAGPGGDTEAFF. In DNA, the CDR3 is TGCAGCGTAGCTGGTCCGGGGGGAGACACTGAAGCTTTCTTT.

There are a few counts of this clonotype. The junction does not match germline at one end; this may be a read error. This sequence joins TRBV5-4 and TRBJ2-3, with 9 bases lining up with TRBD2. Per the germline V gene, CDR1 is SGHNT and CDR2 is YYREEE (reference sequence). The CDR3 extends over 16 amino acids. Written as DNA, the CDR3 is TGTGCCAGCACCTTGAAGCTAGCGGGAAACACAGATACGCAGTATTTT. Translated, it gives CASTLKLAGNTDTQYF.

The chain couples TRBV12-3 or TRBV12-4 to TRBJ1-1, with TRBD1 as a possible D gene (6 bases). CDR3 length: 14 residues. Deletions cut 2 bases from V and 4 bases from J, with 11 bases between. The CDR3 sequence is CASSLMEGGTEAFF. The CDR3 DNA follows: TGTGCCAGCAGTTTAATGGAAGGGGGCACTGAAGCTTTCTTT.

The chain links TRBV4-2 to TRBJ2-7; possible D gene TRBD1, 5 bases. This CDR3 is built from 15 residues. The V end lost 4 bases, the J end lost 0 bases, and 13 bases lay between the germline ends. Per germline, CDR1 LGHNA and CDR2 YNFKEQ. The CDR3 bases are TGTGCCAGCAGCCTAAATCAAGGGGCCTCCTACGAGCAGTACTTC. Protein product: CASSLNQGASYEQYF.

This chain links TRBV4-1 with TRBJ2-2; D is unclear. Trimming took off 4 bases at V and 1 base at J, with 10 bases between the two ends. Per germline, CDR1 MGHRA and CDR2 YSYEKL. The CDR3 extends over 15 amino acids. CDR3 coding DNA: TGCGCCAGCAGCCCGGGTGTAAGGAACACCGGGGAGCTGTTTTTT. Its protein is CASSPGVRNTGELFF.

DNA for the CDR3: TGTGCCAGCGCGATGAACACTGAAGCTTTCTTT. This gives the protein CASAMNTEAFF. This chain uses TRBV27 with TRBJ1-1, with D uncertain. The CDR3 spans 11 residues. V was shortened by 8 bases and J by 0 bases, with 4 bases between the two germline ends. Per germline, CDR1 MNHEY and CDR2 SMNVEV (reference sequence).

V is TRBV9 and J is TRBJ2-1, with 11 nucleotides matching TRBD2. The CDR3 has 17 amino acids. CDR1 and CDR2 from the germline V gene are SGDLS and YYNGEE. V lost 0 bases to trimming and J lost 6 bases; unmatched junction nucleotides: 8. This chain's CDR3 is CASSVVAGGRKGNEQFF. Written as DNA, the CDR3 is TGTGCCAGCAGCGTAGTAGCGGGAGGGCGAAAGGGCAATGAGCAGTTCTTC.

This clonotype was observed a handful of times. The gene calls are TRBV5-4 and TRBJ2-1, with 7 bases lining up with TRBD2. V lost 2 bases, J lost 9 bases, and 8 bases stayed unmatched. Germline V lookup: CDR1 SGHNT, CDR2 YYREEE (reference sequence). The CDR3 has 14 residues. The CDR3 DNA reads as TGTGCCAGCAGCTTTGGGGCTAGCGGTAGTGAGCAGTTCTTC. Translation gives CASSFGASGSEQFF.

This clonotype appeared a single time. V gene TRBV12-3 or TRBV12-4 combines with J gene TRBJ1-1, with 8 nucleotides matching TRBD1. Unmatched junction bases numbered 9, after V lost 5 bases and J lost 4 bases. The CDR3 is 15 residues long. As DNA, the CDR3 is TGTGCCAGCAGTCGAGGGGACAGGAGGGGCACTGAAGCTTTCTTT. Protein sequence: CASSRGDRRGTEAFF.

V is TRBV20-1 and J is TRBJ2-1; TRBD1 might be the D (6 bases). CDR3 length: 16 residues. V lost 3 bases and J 10 bases, leaving 25 bases between the germline ends. Per the germline V gene, CDR1 is DFQATT and CDR2 is SNEGSKA (reference sequence). The CDR3 coding sequence is TGCAGTGCTAGCTTATTCCGTGCCGGTCCGAGGGGGGAGCAGTTCTTC. It encodes CSASLFRAGPRGEQFF.

In the case of this clonotype: This may be a read error: a much more frequent sequence differs by one nucleotide. The J gene is TRBJ2-7, the V gene TRBV12-3 or TRBV12-4; D not certain. Deletions cut 5 bases from V and 2 bases from J, with 4 bases between. The length of the CDR3 is 11 residues. CDR3 bases: TGTGCCAGCAGTGTAACCTACGAGCAGTACTTC. Residues: CASSVTYEQYF.

This clonotype has only a few counts. V usage is TRBV9 and J usage is TRBJ2-1; no firm D call. The germline V gene has CDR1 SGDLS and CDR2 YYNGEE. V was cut by 0 bases and J by 13 bases, with 14 bases left in between. The CDR3 contains 13 residues. CDR3: CASSVGYGKDQFF. The CDR3 coding sequence is TGTGCCAGCAGCGTAGGCTACGGTAAGGATCAGTTCTTC.

This clonotype has a count of ten or more. The chain joins TRBV5-6 to TRBJ1-1; D is uncertain. CDR1 SGHDT and CDR2 YYEEEE come from the germline V gene. The V and J ends lost 3 bases and 2 bases respectively, with 17 bases between them. The CDR3 is 16 residues long. CDR3: CASSSPWIGANTEAFF. The CDR3 DNA follows: TGTGCCAGCAGCTCACCCTGGATAGGCGCTAACACTGAAGCTTTCTTT. Together with reference TRBV5-6 and TRBJ1-1, the CDR3 gives the full variable domain: DAGVTQSPTHLIKTRGQQVTLRCSPKSGHDTVSWYQQALGQGPQFIFQYYEEEERQRGNFPDRFSGHQFPNYSSELNVNALLLGDSALYLCASSSPWIGANTEAFFGQGTRLTVV.

The chain links TRBV6-6 to TRBJ1-1, with unresolved D. The CDR3 length is 16 residues. V was cut by 7 bases and J by 0 bases, with 18 bases left in between. From germline, CDR1 is MNHNY and CDR2 SVGAGI (reference sequence). The CDR3 nucleotides are TGTGCCAGCACCTCCCCCCAGCGGTTCATGAACACTGAAGCTTTCTTT. Protein product: CASTSPQRFMNTEAFF.

This clonotype was found a few times. This chain connects TRBV12-3 or TRBV12-4 to TRBJ2-3; 10 bases agree with TRBD2. The CDR3 is made up of 15 amino acids. Trimming took 0 bases from V and 6 from J; bases not matched to a gene: 3. The CDR3 DNA is TGTGCCAGCAGTTTAGCACTAGCGGGAATGGATACGCAGTATTTT. This translates into CASSLALAGMDTQYF.

The V and J genes are TRBV5-1 and TRBJ2-7; perhaps TRBD1 as D (5 bases). This CDR3 has 15 residues. Trimming removed 5 bases at V and 2 bases at J, with 17 bases between. Germline V CDR1 and CDR2: SGHRS, YFSETQ. The DNA of the CDR3 is TGCGCCAGCAGTTCGACAGATTCCCCAACCTACGAGCAGTACTTC. Translated, it gives CASSSTDSPTYEQYF. Looking up the rest from reference TRBV5-1 and TRBJ2-7 gives the full variable domain: KAGVTQTPRYLIKTRGQQVTLSCSPISGHRSVSWYQQTPGQGLQFLFEYFSETQRNKGNFPGRFSGRQFSNSRSEMNVSTLELGDSALYLCASSSTDSPTYEQYFGPGTRLTVT.

The chain couples TRBV19 to TRBJ2-7; TRBD1 is a possible D gene (5 bases). This CDR3 contains 14 residues. Looked up from germline, CDR1 is LNHDA and CDR2 is SQIVND (reference sequence). Between the trimmed V and J ends, which lost 7 bases and 2 bases, there was a span of 15 bases. The CDR3, as DNA: TGTGCCAGTATGAGTTCAACAGGAACCTACGAGCAGTACTTC. This gives the protein CASMSSTGTYEQYF.

V is TRBV6-1 and J is TRBJ1-2; perhaps TRBD1 as D (6 bases). The ends were cut back, 8 bases at V and 6 bases at J, with 10 bases in the middle. Germline V gives CDR1 MNHNS, CDR2 SASEGT. There are 11 residues in the CDR3. The CDR3 nucleotides are TGTGCCAGCTGGGGGGCGGATGGCTACACCTTC. Translating it yields CASWGADGYTF.

There are many counts of this clonotype. The chain carries TRBV7-2 and TRBJ1-2; D possibly corresponds to TRBD1 (5 bases). Trimming cost V 3 bases and J 4 bases, with 9 bases left between them. Germline loops: CDR1 SGHTA, CDR2 FQGNSA. This CDR3 spans 13 amino acids. The CDR3 loop is CASSLRGIYGYTF. DNA of the CDR3: TGTGCCAGCAGCTTGCGGGGCATCTATGGCTACACCTTC. Together with reference TRBV7-2 and TRBJ1-2, the CDR3 gives the full variable domain: GAGVSQSPSNKVTEKGKDVELRCDPISGHTALYWYRQSLGQGLEFLIYFQGNSAPDKSGLPSDRFSAERTGGSVSTLTIQRTQQEDSAVYLCASSLRGIYGYTFGSGTRLTVV.

The V gene is TRBV9, the J gene TRBJ2-2; 7 bases fit TRBD1. CDR1 and CDR2 from the germline V gene are SGDLS and YYNGEE. This CDR3 has 16 residues. The V segment lost 3 bases and the J segment 5 bases; nucleotides outside the gene matches: 10. In DNA, the CDR3 is TGTGCCAGCAGCGCTGTCAGGACAGGTACTACCGGGGAGCTGTTTTTT. Translating gives CASSAVRTGTTGELFF.

This clonotype has only a few counts. J is TRBJ2-1 and V is TRBV24-1; D ambiguous. V lost 0 bases and J 5 bases, leaving 7 bases between the germline ends. The germline CDR1 and CDR2 sequences are KGHDR and SFDVKD. The CDR3 is 14 residues long. The CDR3 loop reads CATSDLGLNNEQFF. The CDR3 DNA reads TGTGCCACCAGTGATTTGGGTCTAAACAATGAGCAGTTCTTC.